Given below is one T cell receptor beta chain in context. Antigen specificity is unknown. This sample is drawn from a study of shared clonotypes between healthy human individuals. Study-wide results and limits: Limited genetic and exposure-history diversity came from having few donors.

Terminally differentiated effector memory CD45RA+ cells were excluded by CCR7 positive selection of CD45RO-negative cells. The table came from immunoSEQ multiplex PCR; TCRdb's copy has only in-frame clones and leaves some out. The sample gives 1.5 million to 2.5 million clones, over 85% of which show up once; more than 0.95% is in the top ten. V was pared by 8 bases and J by 2 bases, with 3 bases of the junction left unmatched. CDR1 LNHDA and CDR2 SQIVND come from the germline V gene (reference sequence). The CDR3 is 14 residues long. The sequenced sample was naive CD8+ T cells sorted from blood. The V gene is TRBV19, the J gene TRBJ1-4, with 9 nucleotides matching TRBD1. This TCR derives from a man between 18 and 29 years old in good health. The CDR3 spells CASGTGSTNEKLFF. CDR3 DNA: TGTGCCAGTGGGACAGGGTCGACTAATGAAAAACTGTTTTTT.